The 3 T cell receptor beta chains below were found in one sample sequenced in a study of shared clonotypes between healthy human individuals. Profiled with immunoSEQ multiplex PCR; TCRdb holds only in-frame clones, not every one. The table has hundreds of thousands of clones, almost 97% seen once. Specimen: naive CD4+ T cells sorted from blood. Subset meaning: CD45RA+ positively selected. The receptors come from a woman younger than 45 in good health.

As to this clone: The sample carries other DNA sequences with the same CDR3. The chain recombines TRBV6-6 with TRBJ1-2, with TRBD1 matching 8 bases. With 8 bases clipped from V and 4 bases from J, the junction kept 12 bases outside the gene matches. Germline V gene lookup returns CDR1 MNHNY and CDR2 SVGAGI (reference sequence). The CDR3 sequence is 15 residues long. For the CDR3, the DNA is TGTGCCAGCTTTACCCGGACAGGGTCGGGCTATGGCTACACCTTC. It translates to CASFTRTGSGYGYTF.

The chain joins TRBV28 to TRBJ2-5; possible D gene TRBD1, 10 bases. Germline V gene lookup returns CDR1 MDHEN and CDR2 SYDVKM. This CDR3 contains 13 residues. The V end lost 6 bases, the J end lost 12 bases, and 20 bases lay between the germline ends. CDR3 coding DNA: TGTGCCAGCAGCCCGCGGGAGGGACAGGGGAAGTACTTC. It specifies CASSPREGQGKYF.

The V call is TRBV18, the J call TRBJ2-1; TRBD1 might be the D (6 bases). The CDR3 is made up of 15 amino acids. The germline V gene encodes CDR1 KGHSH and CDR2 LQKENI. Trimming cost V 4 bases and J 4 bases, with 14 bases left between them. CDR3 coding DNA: TGTGCCAGCTCACGGAGTGGGACACTTTACAATGAGCAGTTCTTC. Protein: CASSRSGTLYNEQFF.